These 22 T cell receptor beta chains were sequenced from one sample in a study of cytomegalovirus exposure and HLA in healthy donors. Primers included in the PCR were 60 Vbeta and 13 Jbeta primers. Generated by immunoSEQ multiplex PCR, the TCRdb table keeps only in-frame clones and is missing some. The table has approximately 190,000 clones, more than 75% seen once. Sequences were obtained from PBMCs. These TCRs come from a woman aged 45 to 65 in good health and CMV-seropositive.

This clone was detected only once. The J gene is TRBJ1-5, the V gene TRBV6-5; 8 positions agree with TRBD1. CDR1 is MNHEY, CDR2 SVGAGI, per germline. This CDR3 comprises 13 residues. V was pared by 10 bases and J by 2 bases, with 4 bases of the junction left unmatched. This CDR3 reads CATGTGGNQPQHF. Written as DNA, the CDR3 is TGTGCCACCGGGACAGGAGGCAATCAGCCCCAGCATTTT.

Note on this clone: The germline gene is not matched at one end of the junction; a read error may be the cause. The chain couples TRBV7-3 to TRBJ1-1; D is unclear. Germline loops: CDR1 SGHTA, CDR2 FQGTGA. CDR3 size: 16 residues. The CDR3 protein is CSSSLSGRGGNTEAFF. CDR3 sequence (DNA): TGTTCCAGCAGCTTAAGTGGAAGAGGAGGTAACACTGAAGCTTTCTTT.

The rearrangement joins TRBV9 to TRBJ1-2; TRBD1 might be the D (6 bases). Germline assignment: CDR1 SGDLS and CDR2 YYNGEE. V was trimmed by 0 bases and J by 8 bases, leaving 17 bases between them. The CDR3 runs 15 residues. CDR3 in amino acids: CASSVDEGDRTGYTF. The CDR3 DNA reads TGTGCCAGCAGCGTAGACGAGGGGGATAGGACGGGCTACACCTTC.

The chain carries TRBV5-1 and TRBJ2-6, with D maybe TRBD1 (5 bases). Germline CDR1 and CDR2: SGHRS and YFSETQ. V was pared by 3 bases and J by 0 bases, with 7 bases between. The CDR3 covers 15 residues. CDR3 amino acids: CASSYDSSGANVLTF. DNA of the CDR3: TGCGCCAGCAGCTACGACAGCTCTGGGGCCAACGTCCTGACTTTC.

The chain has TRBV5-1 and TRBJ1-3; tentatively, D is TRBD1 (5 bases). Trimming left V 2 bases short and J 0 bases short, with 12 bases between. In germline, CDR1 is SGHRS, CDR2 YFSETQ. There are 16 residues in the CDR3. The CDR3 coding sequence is TGCGCCAGCAGCTTCGACAGACCAAACTCTGGAAACACCATATATTTT. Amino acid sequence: CASSFDRPNSGNTIYF.

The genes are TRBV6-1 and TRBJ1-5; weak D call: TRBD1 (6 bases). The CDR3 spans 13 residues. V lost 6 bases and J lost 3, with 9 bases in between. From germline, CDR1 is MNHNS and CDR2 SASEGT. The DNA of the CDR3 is TGTGCCAGCAGAGGACAGCCCAATCAGCCCCAGCATTTT. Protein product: CASRGQPNQPQHF.

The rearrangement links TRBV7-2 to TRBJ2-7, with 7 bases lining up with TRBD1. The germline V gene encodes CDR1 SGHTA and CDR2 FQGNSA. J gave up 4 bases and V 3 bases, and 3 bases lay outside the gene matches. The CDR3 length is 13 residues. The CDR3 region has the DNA TGTGCCAGCAGCTTCGGACAGGATTACGAGCAGTACTTC. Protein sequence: CASSFGQDYEQYF.

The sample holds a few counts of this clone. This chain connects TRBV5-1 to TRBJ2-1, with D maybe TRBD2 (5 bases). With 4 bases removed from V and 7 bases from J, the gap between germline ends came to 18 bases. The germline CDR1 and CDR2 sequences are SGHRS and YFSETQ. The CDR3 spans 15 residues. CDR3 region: CASSLNGGRGNEQFF. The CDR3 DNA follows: TGCGCCAGCAGCCTCAATGGTGGGAGAGGAAATGAGCAGTTCTTC. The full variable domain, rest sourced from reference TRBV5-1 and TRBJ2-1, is KAGVTQTPRYLIKTRGQQVTLSCSPISGHRSVSWYQQTPGQGLQFLFEYFSETQRNKGNFPGRFSGRQFSNSRSEMNVSTLELGDSALYLCASSLNGGRGNEQFFGPGTRLTVL.

The CDR3 DNA sequence: TGTGCCAGCAGTGAACCCGGGGGGCCGGGGGCTGAAAAACTGTTTTTT. This sequence encodes CASSEPGGPGAEKLFF. The chain couples TRBV6-1 to TRBJ1-4; D possibly corresponds to TRBD1 (6 bases). Germline V gene data show CDR1 as MNHNS and CDR2 as SASEGT. V gave up 2 bases and J gave up 7 bases, with 17 bases separating them. The CDR3 is 16 residues long.

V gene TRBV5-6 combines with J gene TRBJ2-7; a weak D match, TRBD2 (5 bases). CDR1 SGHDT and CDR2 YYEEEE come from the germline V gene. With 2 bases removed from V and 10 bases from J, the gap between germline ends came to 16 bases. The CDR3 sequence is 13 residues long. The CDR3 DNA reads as TGTGCCAGCAGCTTCAGCGGTTCGAGTAGTCAGTACTTC. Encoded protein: CASSFSGSSSQYF.

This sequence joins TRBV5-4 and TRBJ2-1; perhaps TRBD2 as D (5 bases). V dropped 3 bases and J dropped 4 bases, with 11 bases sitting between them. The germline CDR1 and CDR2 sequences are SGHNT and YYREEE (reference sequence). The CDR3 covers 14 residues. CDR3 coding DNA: TGTGCCAGCAGCTCCGTTGGGGAGTACAATGAGCAGTTCTTC. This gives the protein CASSSVGEYNEQFF.

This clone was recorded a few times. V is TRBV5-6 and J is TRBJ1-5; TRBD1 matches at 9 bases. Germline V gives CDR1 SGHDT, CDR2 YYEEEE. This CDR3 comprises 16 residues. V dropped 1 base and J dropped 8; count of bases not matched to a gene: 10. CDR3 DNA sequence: TGTGCCAGCAGCTTGCGCACCGGGACAGGGATGGAGCCCCAGCATTTT. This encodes CASSLRTGTGMEPQHF.

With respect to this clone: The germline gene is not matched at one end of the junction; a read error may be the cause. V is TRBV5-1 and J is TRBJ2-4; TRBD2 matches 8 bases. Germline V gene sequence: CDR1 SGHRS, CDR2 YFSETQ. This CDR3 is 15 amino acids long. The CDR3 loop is CASSSGGDGKNSQYF. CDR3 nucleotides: TGCGCCAGCAGCTCCGGGGGGGACGGCAAAAACAGTCAGTACTTC.

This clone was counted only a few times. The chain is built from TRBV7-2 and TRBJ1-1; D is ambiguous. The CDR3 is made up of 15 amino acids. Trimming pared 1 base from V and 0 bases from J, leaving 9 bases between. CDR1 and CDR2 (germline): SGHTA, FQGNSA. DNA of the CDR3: TGTGCCAGCAGCTTAGGCACAGCCCTGAACACTGAAGCTTTCTTT. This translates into CASSLGTALNTEAFF. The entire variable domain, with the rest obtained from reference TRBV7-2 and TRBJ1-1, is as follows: GAGVSQSPSNKVTEKGKDVELRCDPISGHTALYWYRQSLGQGLEFLIYFQGNSAPDKSGLPSDRFSAERTGGSVSTLTIQRTQQEDSAVYLCASSLGTALNTEAFFGQGTRLTVV.

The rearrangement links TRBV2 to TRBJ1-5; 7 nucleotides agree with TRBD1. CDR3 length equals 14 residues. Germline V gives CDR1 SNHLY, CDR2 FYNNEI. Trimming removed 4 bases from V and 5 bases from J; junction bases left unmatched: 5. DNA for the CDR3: TGTGCCAGCAGTGGACAGGGATGGGATCAGCCCCAGCATTTT. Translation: CASSGQGWDQPQHF.

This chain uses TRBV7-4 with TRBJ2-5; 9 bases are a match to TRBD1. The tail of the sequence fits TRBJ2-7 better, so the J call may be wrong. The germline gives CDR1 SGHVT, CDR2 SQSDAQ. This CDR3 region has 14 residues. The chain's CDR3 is CARGTGQGEYEQYF. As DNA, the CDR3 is TGTGCCAGAGGGACGGGACAGGGAGAATACGAGCAGTACTTC.

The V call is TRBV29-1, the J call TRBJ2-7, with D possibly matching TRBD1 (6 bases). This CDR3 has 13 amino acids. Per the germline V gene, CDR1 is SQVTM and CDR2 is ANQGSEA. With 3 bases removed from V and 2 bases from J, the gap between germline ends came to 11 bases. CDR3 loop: CSVEAGAAYEQYF. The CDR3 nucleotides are TGCAGCGTTGAGGCAGGGGCGGCCTACGAGCAGTACTTC.

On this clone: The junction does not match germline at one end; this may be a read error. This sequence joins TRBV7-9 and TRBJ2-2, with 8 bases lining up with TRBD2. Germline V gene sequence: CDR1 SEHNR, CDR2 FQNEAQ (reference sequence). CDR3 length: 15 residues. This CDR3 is CSSTFGGGTSGELFF. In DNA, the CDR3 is TGTTCCAGCACCTTTGGCGGGGGGACCTCTGGGGAGCTGTTTTTT.

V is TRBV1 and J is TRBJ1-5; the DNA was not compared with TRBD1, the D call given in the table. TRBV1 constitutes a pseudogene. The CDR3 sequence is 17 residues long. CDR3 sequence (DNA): TGCACCAGCAGCCAAACTACTATGGGGGACAGCGATCAGCCCCAGCATTTT. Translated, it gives CTSSQTTMGDSDQPQHF.

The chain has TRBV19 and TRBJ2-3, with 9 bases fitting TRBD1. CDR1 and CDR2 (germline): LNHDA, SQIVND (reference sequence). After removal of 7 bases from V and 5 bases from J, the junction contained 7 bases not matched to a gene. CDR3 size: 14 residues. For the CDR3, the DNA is TGTGCCAGTAAAGGGACAGGGTCTGGAGATACGCAGTATTTT. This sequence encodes CASKGTGSGDTQYF.

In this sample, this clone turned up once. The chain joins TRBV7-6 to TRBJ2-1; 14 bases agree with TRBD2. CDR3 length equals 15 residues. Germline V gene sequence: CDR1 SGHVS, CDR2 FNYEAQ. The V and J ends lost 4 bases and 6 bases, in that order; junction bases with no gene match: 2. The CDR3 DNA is TGTGCCAGCAGCTCAGGGACTAGCGGGGGCAATGAGCAGTTCTTC. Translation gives CASSSGTSGGNEQFF. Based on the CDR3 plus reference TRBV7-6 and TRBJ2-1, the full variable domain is GAGVSQSPRYKVTKRGQDVALRCDPISGHVSLYWYRQALGQGPEFLTYFNYEAQQDKSGLPNDRFSAERPEGSISTLTIQRTEQRDSAMYRCASSSGTSGGNEQFFGPGTRLTVL.

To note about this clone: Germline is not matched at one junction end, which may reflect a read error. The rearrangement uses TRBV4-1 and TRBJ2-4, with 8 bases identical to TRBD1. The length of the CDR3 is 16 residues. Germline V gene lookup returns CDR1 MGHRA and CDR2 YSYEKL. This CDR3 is CASSPLPGQAKNSQYF. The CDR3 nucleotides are TGCGCCAGCAGCCCTCTACCGGGACAGGCTAAAAACAGTCAGTACTTC.